This T cell receptor (beta chain) was identified in a study of cytomegalovirus exposure and HLA in healthy donors. Study summary: Within an early data release were around 87 million unique TCRs drawn from HLA-typed donors. Of all 400 or so donors who were genotyped, roughly 81% belonged to the Caucasian-associated ancestry cluster.

General study findings and limits: Reports indicated that the classifier achieved high specificity and sensitivity in diagnosing cytomegalovirus status. The authors judged a highly shared variant cluster likely a sequencing artifact.

With respect to this clone: Antigen specificity is unknown.

This CDR3 region has 15 residues. Germline V gene data show CDR1 as MNHEY and CDR2 as SVGAGI. The V segment lost 7 bases and the J segment 4 bases; nucleotides outside the gene matches: 13. PCR employed 60 Vbeta and 13 Jbeta primers. Assay: immunoSEQ multiplex PCR; the TCRdb copy retains only in-frame clones and omits some. The sample consists of about 250,000 clones, 75% to 90% of them appearing once. The sequenced sample was PBMCs. The chain joins TRBV6-5 to TRBJ2-7, with 7 bases lining up with TRBD1. The TCR was taken from a girl aged 2 to 9 in good health and CMV-seronegative. CDR3 residues: CASTHRGNSKYEQYF. CDR3 sequence (DNA): TGTGCCAGCACTCACAGGGGTAACAGTAAATACGAGCAGTACTTC.